A single sample is the source of the 31 T cell receptor beta chains below, sequenced in a study of CD8 T cells in Susac syndrome. RNA amounts of 0.5 to 1 ug underwent reverse transcription with random hexamers. TCRdb re-called the immunoSEQ multiplex PCR reads with MiXCR, one entry per CDR3 protein. The table lists about 75,000 distinct CDR3 sequences, approximately 94% of them singletons. Input material: CD8+ T cells from PBMCs. Receptor source: a human donor with Susac syndrome.

The chain couples TRBV4-1 to TRBJ2-3; no definite D call. Germline lookup yields CDR1 MGHRA and CDR2 YSYEKL. This CDR3 region has 14 residues. The V gene lost 1 base and the J gene lost 2 bases, with 7 bases spanning the gap. Written as DNA, the CDR3 is TGCGCCAGCAGCCAAGTTACCCTCACAGATACGCAGTATTTT. Its translation: CASSQVTLTDTQYF.

This chain joins TRBV24-1 and TRBJ1-2; the match to TRBD1 covers 7 bases. CDR3 length: 14 residues. The V gene end was trimmed by 3 bases and the J gene end by 3 bases; junction bases not matched to a gene: 3. Germline CDR1 reads KGHDR; CDR2 reads SFDVKD. The CDR3 region is CATSDLDRDYGYTF. CDR3 DNA: TGTGCCACCAGTGATCTCGACAGGGACTATGGCTACACCTTC.

V and J are TRBV9 and TRBJ2-7, with D perhaps given as TRBD1 or TRBD2 (6 bases each). The CDR3 runs to 14 residues. In germline, CDR1 is SGDLS, CDR2 YYNGEE. Trimming pared 6 bases from V and 2 bases from J, leaving 15 bases between. CDR3 sequence (DNA): TGTGCCAGCAACCCGACTGGGGGGCCCTACGAGCAGTACTTC. Translating gives CASNPTGGPYEQYF.

This clonotype appeared a single time. This chain connects TRBV24-1 to TRBJ2-2, with 8 bases aligning to TRBD1. The CDR3 extends over 16 amino acids. The ends lost 3 bases at V and 7 bases at J; junction bases unmatched: 9. Germline CDR1 reads KGHDR; CDR2 reads SFDVKD. For the CDR3, the DNA is TGTGCCACCAGTGATCCAAGGACAGGGTATGGCGGGGAGCTGTTTTTT. This codes for CATSDPRTGYGGELFF.

The rearrangement uses TRBV7-9 and TRBJ1-2, with D hard to call. In germline, CDR1 is SEHNR, CDR2 FQNEAQ (reference sequence). Trimming left V 5 bases short and J 0 bases short, with 10 bases between. CDR3 length: 14 amino acids. The CDR3 protein is CASSPPGSNYGYTF. CDR3 in DNA: TGTGCCAGCAGCCCCCCGGGATCTAACTATGGCTACACCTTC.

This chain links TRBV2 with TRBJ1-2; no clear D gene. Germline CDR1 reads SNHLY; CDR2 reads FYNNEI. The CDR3 is made up of 15 amino acids. Trimming shortened V by 3 bases and J by 6 bases, and 17 bases separated the two germline ends. The CDR3 DNA reads as TGTGCCAGCAGTGATACCTTTGGACTAAGAGATGGCTACACCTTC. As protein: CASSDTFGLRDGYTF.

This chain links TRBV28 with TRBJ2-3; D remains unclear. The CDR3 is made up of 15 amino acids. Trimming removed 5 bases at V and 2 bases at J, with 14 bases between. CDR1 is MDHEN, CDR2 SYDVKM, per germline. Here the CDR3 DNA reads TGTGCCAGCAGTCCCTTGTGGGGATCCACAGATACGCAGTATTTT. Protein: CASSPLWGSTDTQYF.

V usage is TRBV9 and J usage is TRBJ2-1; TRBD1 matches at 8 bases. This CDR3 is built from 13 residues. CDR1 SGDLS and CDR2 YYNGEE come from the germline V gene. After removal of 4 bases from V and 6 bases from J, the junction contained 3 bases not matched to a gene. This chain's CDR3 is CASSLGTGNEQFF. The CDR3 region has the DNA TGTGCCAGCAGCCTTGGGACAGGCAATGAGCAGTTCTTC.

The CDR3 reads CASTGSSYEQYF. The CDR3 DNA follows: TGTGCCAGCACCGGGAGCTCCTACGAGCAGTACTTC. The rearrangement links TRBV6-5 to TRBJ2-7, with TRBD2 as a possible D gene (6 bases). The CDR3 contains 12 residues. Trimming took 7 bases from V and 0 from J, leaving 7 bases between them. Germline V CDR1 and CDR2: MNHEY, SVGAGI.

The rearrangement uses TRBV4-1 and TRBJ2-7; D is ambiguous. Germline loops: CDR1 MGHRA, CDR2 YSYEKL. This CDR3 has 15 residues. V lost 5 bases, J lost 3 bases, and 17 bases lay in between. CDR3 residues: CASSSPARKHYEQYF. CDR3 sequence (DNA): TGCGCCAGCAGCTCCCCAGCTCGTAAGCACTACGAGCAGTACTTC.

This clonotype was detected only once. The chain uses TRBV2 and TRBJ2-7, with unresolved D. The CDR3 is 12 amino acids. Germline CDR1 reads SNHLY; CDR2 reads FYNNEI. Between the trimmed V and J ends, which lost 1 base and 3 bases, there was a span of 4 bases. The CDR3 is CASSEELYEQYF. DNA of the CDR3: TGTGCCAGCAGTGAAGAGCTCTACGAGCAGTACTTC.

The chain is built from TRBV7-9 and TRBJ2-4; 9 bases line up with TRBD1. CDR1 is SEHNR and CDR2 is FQNEAQ in the germline V gene (reference sequence). The V gene end was trimmed by 4 bases and the J gene end by 0 bases; junction bases not matched to a gene: 7. The length of the CDR3 is 17 residues. As DNA, the CDR3 is TGTGCCAGCAGCTCGGACAGGGGAATGATAGCCAAAAACATTCAGTACTTC. Translation: CASSSDRGMIAKNIQYF. The full variable domain, with the rest looked up from reference TRBV7-9 and TRBJ2-4, is DTGVSQNPRHKITKRGQNVTFRCDPISEHNRLYWYRQTLGQGPEFLTYFQNEAQLEKSRLLSDRFSAERPKGSFSTLEIQRTEQGDSAMYLCASSSDRGMIAKNIQYFGAGTRLSVL.

The chain joins TRBV20-1 to TRBJ2-2, with 10 bases fitting TRBD2. Germline V CDR1 and CDR2: DFQATT, SNEGSKA (reference sequence). The V and J ends lost 2 bases and 0 bases, in that order; junction bases with no gene match: 6. There are 17 residues in the CDR3. CDR3 DNA: TGCAGTGCTAGAAAGTCTAGCGGGGGCGCGAACACCGGGGAGCTGTTTTTT. Amino acids: CSARKSSGGANTGELFF.

The V and J genes are TRBV5-1 and TRBJ2-3, with TRBD2 matching 7 bases. Germline loops: CDR1 SGHRS, CDR2 YFSETQ. The CDR3 contains 15 residues. After removal of 2 bases from V and 2 bases from J, the junction contained 5 bases not matched to a gene. Written as DNA, the CDR3 is TGCGCCAGCAGCTTAGGGGAGGGGTCCACAGATACGCAGTATTTT. It specifies CASSLGEGSTDTQYF.

The V call is TRBV9, the J call TRBJ1-5; D perhaps matches TRBD1 (6 bases). Germline V gene sequence: CDR1 SGDLS, CDR2 YYNGEE. This CDR3 has 14 amino acids. With 3 bases removed from V and 8 bases from J, the gap between germline ends came to 15 bases. The CDR3 DNA sequence: TGTGCCAGCAGCGCGGGCGGGACACCCGAGCCCCAGCATTTT. Amino acids: CASSAGGTPEPQHF.

A single count supports this clonotype. J is TRBJ1-2 and V is TRBV20-1, with a weak D call TRBD1 (5 bases). Germline lookup yields CDR1 DFQATT and CDR2 SNEGSKA (reference sequence). V lost 3 bases to trimming and J lost 4 bases, with 9 bases between them. CDR3 size: 12 residues. The CDR3 nucleotides read TGCAGTGCTAGTCGAAGGGGCTATGGCTACACCTTC. Its translation is CSASRRGYGYTF.

This rearrangement joins TRBV10-3 to TRBJ2-3; D perhaps matches TRBD1 (5 bases). The germline V and J ends were trimmed by 2 bases and 5 bases, with 8 bases remaining between them. The CDR3 spans 13 residues. Germline values: CDR1 ENHRY, CDR2 SYGVKD. CDR3 bases: TGTGCCATCAGTGAGGACAGCTTAGATACGCAGTATTTT. Its protein product is CAISEDSLDTQYF.

V is TRBV5-1 and J is TRBJ2-7; no firm D call. Trimming left V 2 bases short and J 0 bases short, with 6 bases between. The CDR3 covers 13 residues. Per germline, CDR1 SGHRS and CDR2 YFSETQ. The CDR3, as DNA: TGCGCCAGCAGCTTCTACAGCTCCTACGAGCAGTACTTC. Protein: CASSFYSSYEQYF.

The chain links TRBV5-6 to TRBJ1-1; D remains ambiguous. The ends were cut back, 2 bases at V and 0 bases at J, with 14 bases in the middle. The CDR3 is 16 residues long. The V gene's germline CDR1 is SGHDT and CDR2 YYEEEE. CDR3 in DNA: TGTGCCAGCAGCTTCGACTTGAGGGCCCTGAACACTGAAGCTTTCTTT. This encodes CASSFDLRALNTEAFF.

J is TRBJ2-3 and V is TRBV7-6; D remains ambiguous. This CDR3 contains 15 residues. Trimming took 5 bases from V and 2 from J, leaving 14 bases between them. Germline CDR1 is SGHVS and CDR2 is FNYEAQ. CDR3 sequence: CASSQAGGPTDTQYF. The CDR3 nucleotides are TGTGCCAGCAGCCAAGCAGGCGGCCCCACAGATACGCAGTATTTT.

The chain uses TRBV7-8 and TRBJ2-7; a possible D gene is TRBD1 (5 bases). Trimming stripped 5 bases from V and 2 bases from J, with 16 bases between. The germline gives CDR1 SGHVS, CDR2 FQNEAQ. The CDR3 sequence is 15 residues long. As DNA, the CDR3 is TGTGCCAGCAGCCAACAATTTACAGGTACCTACGAGCAGTACTTC. It codes for CASSQQFTGTYEQYF.

The J gene is TRBJ1-2, the V gene TRBV9, with D perhaps TRBD1 (5 bases). The CDR3 contains 15 residues. Looked up from germline, CDR1 is SGDLS and CDR2 is YYNGEE. V lost 0 bases and J 0 bases, leaving 9 bases between the germline ends. CDR3 sequence reads: CASSVARDANYGYTF. For the CDR3, the DNA is TGTGCCAGCAGCGTAGCTCGGGACGCTAACTATGGCTACACCTTC.

This clonotype was observed once. The chain links TRBV7-9 to TRBJ1-2, with 7 bases aligning to TRBD1. J was trimmed by 3 bases and V by 1 base; bases with no gene match: 5. CDR1 and CDR2 (germline): SEHNR, FQNEAQ (reference sequence). The CDR3 is made up of 15 amino acids. In DNA, the CDR3 is TGTGCCAGCAGCTTAGACGGGGACAGAGACTATGGCTACACCTTC. It is translated as CASSLDGDRDYGYTF. Based on the CDR3 plus reference TRBV7-9 and TRBJ1-2, the full variable domain is DTGVSQNPRHKITKRGQNVTFRCDPISEHNRLYWYRQTLGQGPEFLTYFQNEAQLEKSRLLSDRFSAERPKGSFSTLEIQRTEQGDSAMYLCASSLDGDRDYGYTFGSGTRLTVV.

V is TRBV11-2 and J is TRBJ2-3; D remains ambiguous. V lost 8 bases and J 4 bases, leaving 10 bases between the germline ends. CDR3 length: 12 amino acids. Germline CDR1 reads SGHAT; CDR2 reads FQNNGV. The CDR3 DNA follows: TGTGCCAGCCGAGGATCGGCAGATACGCAGTATTTT. Its protein product is CASRGSADTQYF. Supplemented by reference TRBV11-2 and TRBJ2-3, the full variable domain reads EAGVAQSPRYKIIEKRQSVAFWCNPISGHATLYWYQQILGQGPKLLIQFQNNGVVDDSQLPKDRFSAERLKGVDSTLKIQPAKLEDSAVYLCASRGSADTQYFGPGTRLTVL.

The J gene is TRBJ2-3, the V gene TRBV11-2; a weak D match, TRBD2 (6 bases). V shed 3 bases and J shed 4 bases, with 11 bases lying between them. The CDR3 consists of 14 residues. The germline CDR1 and CDR2 sequences are SGHAT and FQNNGV. The CDR3 bases are TGTGCCAGCAGCTTTGGGGGGAACGCAGATACGCAGTATTTT. Its protein is CASSFGGNADTQYF.

The sample holds a few counts of this clonotype. V usage is TRBV12-3 or TRBV12-4 and J usage is TRBJ1-1; no firm D call. Trimming cost V 2 bases and J 1 base, with 2 bases left between them. The CDR3 is made up of 12 amino acids. CDR3 DNA sequence: TGTGCCAGCAGTTTAAGGAACACTGAAGCTTTCTTT. It specifies CASSLRNTEAFF.

The gene calls are TRBV6-5 and TRBJ2-1; TRBD1 aligns across 8 bases. The CDR3 loop spans 15 amino acids. V shed 0 bases, J shed 2 bases, and the junction held 0 bases outside the gene matches. Per the germline V gene, CDR1 is MNHEY and CDR2 is SVGAGI. The CDR3 DNA follows: TGTGCCAGCAGTTACTCGACAGGGGCCTACAATGAGCAGTTCTTC. Amino acid sequence: CASSYSTGAYNEQFF.

V and J are TRBV29-1 and TRBJ1-1; 10 nucleotides line up with TRBD1. The CDR3 covers 13 residues. V shed 6 bases, J shed 5 bases, and the junction held 6 bases outside the gene matches. Germline values: CDR1 SQVTM, CDR2 ANQGSEA. CDR3 protein: CSVGTGEGTEAFF. The CDR3 nucleotides read TGCAGCGTGGGGACAGGGGAGGGGACTGAAGCTTTCTTT.

The rearrangement joins TRBV6-5 to TRBJ1-1; D unclear. Looked up from germline, CDR1 is MNHEY and CDR2 is SVGAGI. With 0 bases removed from V and 0 bases from J, the gap between germline ends came to 2 bases. This CDR3 has 13 amino acids. The DNA for the CDR3 is TGTGCCAGCAGTTACTCGCTGAACACTGAAGCTTTCTTT. It is translated as CASSYSLNTEAFF.

The V call is TRBV3-1, the J call TRBJ1-1; D gene uncertain. V was clipped by 3 bases and J by 8 bases, with 13 bases between them. The CDR3 consists of 13 residues. Germline V gene lookup returns CDR1 LGHDT and CDR2 YNNKEL (reference sequence). The CDR3 DNA follows: TGTGCCAGCAGCCATACCCAAGTGCGCGAAGCTTTCTTT. Its protein is CASSHTQVREAFF.

The rearrangement links TRBV12-3 or TRBV12-4 to TRBJ2-4; TRBD1 matches 10 bases. CDR3 length equals 17 residues. J gave up 7 bases and V 4 bases, and 13 bases lay outside the gene matches. CDR3 bases: TGTGCCAGCAGTTCGACAGCCGGGACAGGGGCGGCGAACATTCAGTACTTC. This translates into CASSSTAGTGAANIQYF.